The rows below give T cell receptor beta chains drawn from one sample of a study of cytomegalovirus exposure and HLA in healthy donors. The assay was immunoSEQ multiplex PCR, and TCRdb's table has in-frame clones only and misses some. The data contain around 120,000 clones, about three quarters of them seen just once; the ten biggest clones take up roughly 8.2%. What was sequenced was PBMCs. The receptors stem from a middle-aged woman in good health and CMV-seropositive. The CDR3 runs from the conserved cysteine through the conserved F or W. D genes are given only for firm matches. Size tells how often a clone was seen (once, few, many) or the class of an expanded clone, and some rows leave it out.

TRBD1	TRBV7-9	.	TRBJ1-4	CASSYTGTGFEKLFF	TGTGCCAGCAGCTACACCGGGACAGGGTTTGAAAAACTGTTTTTT
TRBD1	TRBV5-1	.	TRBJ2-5	CASSLQGLQETQYF	TGCGCCAGCAGCTTACAGGGGCTACAAGAGACCCAGTACTTC
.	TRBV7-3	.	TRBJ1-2	CASSSQRGGSGYTF	TGTGCCAGCAGTTCACAAAGGGGGGGTAGCGGCTACACCTTC
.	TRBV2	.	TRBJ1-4	CASRTLGGQTTNEKLFF	TGTGCCAGCAGAACATTGGGAGGGCAGACAACTAATGAAAAACTGTTTTTT
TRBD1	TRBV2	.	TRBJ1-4	CASSRDRGREKLFF	TGTGCCAGCAGTAGGGACAGGGGGCGTGAAAAACTGTTTTTT
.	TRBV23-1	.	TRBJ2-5	CASSRRQGKETQYF	TGCGCCAGCAGCAGACGGCAGGGGAAAGAGACCCAGTACTTC
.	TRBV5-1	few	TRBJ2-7	CASSLGAGDSYEQYF	TGCGCCAGCAGCTTGGGCGCAGGGGACTCCTACGAGCAGTACTTC
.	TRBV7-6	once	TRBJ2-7	CASSLGTAYEQYF	TGTGCCAGCAGCTTAGGCACTGCCTACGAGCAGTACTTC
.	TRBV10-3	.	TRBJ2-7	CAISESNSHLSEQYF	TGTGCCATCAGTGAGTCGAACAGTCATCTTTCCGAGCAGTACTTC
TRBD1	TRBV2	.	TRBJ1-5	CASKDLGAGTGSDQPQHF	TGTGCCAGCAAGGACTTAGGGGCCGGGACAGGGTCGGATCAGCCCCAGCATTTT